This T cell receptor beta chain was recorded in a study of beta chain features in type 1 diabetes. On the study more broadly: All of the samples together had 85 million to 130 million sorted cells examined.

Sequencing targeted expressed TCRB transcripts, as all isolated RNA had been reverse transcribed. Produced via immunoSEQ multiplex PCR; TCRdb's table is partial and in-frame only. The sample carries roughly 150,000 clones, about 7.9% recorded once. With regard to this clone: The antigen remains unidentified. A junction boundary mismatches the germline segment, possibly from a read error.

The CDR3 extends over 18 amino acids. Germline V gives CDR1 ENHRY, CDR2 SYGVKD. Study conclusions and caveats: Across all four CD4+ subsets, people with type 1 diabetes showed modestly shorter TCRB CDR3s. The study left unresolved whether HLA type influences TCRB rearrangement.

The sequence was collected from a man younger than 35 with type 1 diabetes. The rearrangement joins TRBV10-3 to TRBJ2-6, with TRBD2 identical over 9 bases. Sequenced sample: central memory CD4+ T cells from blood. This chain's CDR3 is CASSTRGGGSTGANVLTF. The CDR3 DNA sequence: TGTGCCAGCAGTACCCGCGGGGGGGGTTCAACGGGGGCCAACGTCCTGACTTTC.